The 28 T cell receptor beta chains presented below share a single source sample, sequenced in a study of blood T cells in healthy people across ages. A sample-barcoded 5' primer and a J-beta primer mix were used in a second PCR of roughly 6 to 11 cycles. TCRdb passed the 5' RACE reads through MiXCR, listing each CDR3 protein once. The sample yields more than 450,000 distinct CDR3 sequences, about 26% seen once. The same sample was also studied in work on T cells of mothers and their children.

Input material: blood. The receptors were sampled from a boy between 2 and 15 years old in good health.

V is TRBV6-6 and J is TRBJ1-6; 7 nucleotides agree with TRBD1. This CDR3 contains 14 residues. Germline trimming cut 3 bases from V and 9 bases from J; bases unmatched to any gene: 5. Per the germline V gene, CDR1 is MNHNY and CDR2 is SVGAGI (reference sequence). In DNA, the CDR3 is TGTGCCAGCAGTTATCCCAGACAGGGTTCACCCCTCCACTTT. This codes for CASSYPRQGSPLHF.

A few counts support this clonotype. V usage is TRBV29-1 and J usage is TRBJ1-2; no definite D call. Germline values: CDR1 SQVTM, CDR2 ANQGSEA. The CDR3 runs to 13 residues. The V end was cut by 3 bases, the J end by 0 bases, with 8 bases between. The CDR3 DNA reads as TGCAGCGTTGACCCGGGGACTAACTATGGCTACACCTTC. Amino acids: CSVDPGTNYGYTF.

This clonotype was recorded a few times. This chain connects TRBV10-2 to TRBJ1-1, with D hard to call. The CDR3 is 11 residues long. V was cut by 4 bases and J by 6 bases, with 6 bases left in between. Per germline, CDR1 WSHSY and CDR2 SAAADI. The CDR3 protein is CASSGPPEAFF. CDR3 DNA sequence: TGCGCCAGCAGTGGCCCCCCTGAAGCTTTCTTT.

J is TRBJ2-1 and V is TRBV20-1; 10 nucleotides match TRBD2. This CDR3 spans 14 amino acids. V was clipped by 5 bases and J by 2 bases; unmatched bases: 3. Looked up from germline, CDR1 is DFQATT and CDR2 is SNEGSKA (reference sequence). The CDR3 DNA is TGCAGTGCTCGTAGCGGGAGGACCTACAATGAGCAGTTCTTC. Its translation: CSARSGRTYNEQFF.

The chain joins TRBV29-1 to TRBJ2-1; a possible D gene is TRBD2 (6 bases). This CDR3 is 16 amino acids long. The V gene lost 6 bases and the J gene lost 1 base, with 19 bases spanning the gap. Germline assignment: CDR1 SQVTM and CDR2 ANQGSEA. The CDR3 coding sequence is TGCAGCGTAATAGCGGACCAGAGGTGGTCCTACAATGAGCAGTTCTTC. It encodes CSVIADQRWSYNEQFF.

The V call is TRBV29-1, the J call TRBJ2-7; D is unclear. CDR1 and CDR2 (germline): SQVTM, ANQGSEA. This CDR3 has 12 residues. Trimming took 7 bases from V and 3 from J, leaving 13 bases between them. CDR3 in amino acids: CSAQATNYEQYF. The CDR3, as DNA: TGCAGCGCCCAGGCGACCAACTACGAGCAGTACTTC.

The gene calls are TRBV12-3 or TRBV12-4 and TRBJ2-1; D is undetermined. V shed 1 base and J shed 15 bases, with 16 bases lying between them. This CDR3 is built from 13 residues. DNA for the CDR3: TGTGCCAGCAGTTTAGTGAGGCTATCTAACCGGTTCTTC. As protein: CASSLVRLSNRFF.

The J gene is TRBJ1-2, the V gene TRBV12-3 or TRBV12-4; 8 bases agree with TRBD1. The CDR3 is 15 residues long. J was trimmed by 3 bases and V by 4 bases; bases with no gene match: 7. The CDR3 protein is CASSSDREYYYGYTF. DNA for the CDR3: TGTGCCAGCAGTTCGGACAGGGAATACTACTATGGCTACACCTTC.

The chain couples TRBV6-5 to TRBJ2-3, with TRBD1 matching 9 bases. Trimming removed 5 bases from V and 8 bases from J; junction bases left unmatched: 11. The CDR3 is 15 residues long. Germline V gene data show CDR1 as MNHEY and CDR2 as SVGAGI. CDR3: CASSIGTVGQGTQYF. In nucleotides, the CDR3 is TGTGCCAGCAGTATTGGGACGGTGGGACAGGGTACGCAGTATTTT.

The CDR3: CASSLGQAGMAQPQHF. CDR3 bases: TGTGCCAGCAGTCTGGGACAGGCGGGCATGGCTCAGCCCCAGCATTTT. The V and J genes are TRBV6-1 and TRBJ1-5; TRBD1 matches at 8 bases. Germline-derived CDR1 and CDR2 are MNHNS and SASEGT. Unmatched junction bases numbered 12, after V lost 5 bases and J lost 6 bases. The CDR3 consists of 16 residues.

This clonotype was counted only a few times. This chain links TRBV12-3 or TRBV12-4 with TRBJ1-2; 9 bases are a match to TRBD1. The V gene end was trimmed by 5 bases and the J gene end by 7 bases; junction bases not matched to a gene: 5. This CDR3 is 13 amino acids long. CDR3: CASSPGTGFGYTF. DNA for the CDR3: TGTGCCAGCAGTCCCGGGACAGGGTTTGGCTACACCTTC.

The V call is TRBV20-1, the J call TRBJ1-1; 9 nucleotides match TRBD1. In germline, CDR1 is DFQATT, CDR2 SNEGSKA (reference sequence). The junction had 11 bases not matched to a gene; V was cut back by 6 bases and J by 6 bases. The CDR3 length is 14 residues. CDR3 sequence: CSAGGTGRLSEAFF. The CDR3, as DNA: TGCAGTGCGGGAGGGACAGGGCGTCTCTCTGAAGCTTTCTTT.

The chain links TRBV9 to TRBJ1-1, with D tentatively TRBD1 (5 bases). V lost 4 bases, J lost 7 bases, and 20 bases lay in between. The CDR3 consists of 15 residues. CDR1 is SGDLS, CDR2 YYNGEE, per germline. In DNA, the CDR3 is TGTGCCAGCAGCCCACCGGGACTCCTAATGGGTGAAGCTTTCTTT. The encoded protein is CASSPPGLLMGEAFF.

The chain is built from TRBV5-1 and TRBJ2-1; D tentatively fits TRBD1 or TRBD2 (6 bases each). Germline V gene lookup returns CDR1 SGHRS and CDR2 YFSETQ. Between the trimmed V and J ends, which lost 0 bases and 0 bases, there was a span of 10 bases. The CDR3 has 16 residues. For the CDR3, the DNA is TGCGCCAGCAGCTTGGAACAGGGAGGCTCCTACAATGAGCAGTTCTTC. Translating gives CASSLEQGGSYNEQFF.

This clonotype was counted only a few times. This chain connects TRBV10-3 to TRBJ2-7, with D possibly matching TRBD1 (6 bases). Per the germline V gene, CDR1 is ENHRY and CDR2 is SYGVKD. The CDR3 length is 14 residues. The V and J ends lost 3 bases and 0 bases respectively, with 9 bases between them. CDR3 DNA sequence: TGTGCCATCAGTGAACAGGGTTTCTCCTACGAGCAGTACTTC. Its translation is CAISEQGFSYEQYF.

This clonotype was observed many times. The J gene is TRBJ1-1, the V gene TRBV29-1, with 7 nucleotides matching TRBD1. From germline, CDR1 is SQVTM and CDR2 ANQGSEA. V lost 7 bases, J lost 0 bases, and 5 bases stayed unmatched. This CDR3 is 13 amino acids long. Here the CDR3 reads CSGLGQLNTEAFF. CDR3 nucleotides: TGCAGCGGTCTGGGACAGTTGAACACTGAAGCTTTCTTT.

This clonotype was picked up one time. The chain recombines TRBV7-9 with TRBJ2-1; 13 bases align to TRBD2. The CDR3 runs to 19 residues. V lost 4 bases, J lost 4 bases, and 13 bases stayed unmatched. Per germline, CDR1 SEHNR and CDR2 FQNEAQ (reference sequence). The DNA for the CDR3 is TGTGCCAGCAGCTCCGGGACTAGCGGGGCCGTTGGGGGGTACAATGAGCAGTTCTTC. Its protein is CASSSGTSGAVGGYNEQFF.

This clonotype has more than one count but fewer than ten. The J gene is TRBJ2-2, the V gene TRBV27; D is unclear. Germline CDR1 reads MNHEY; CDR2 reads SMNVEV (reference sequence). The CDR3 loop spans 15 amino acids. The V end was cut by 2 bases, the J end by 1 base, with 8 bases between. The CDR3 sequence: CASSLRYRNTGELFF. CDR3 sequence (DNA): TGTGCCAGCAGTTTACGGTATAGGAACACCGGGGAGCTGTTTTTT.

This chain uses TRBV12-3 or TRBV12-4 with TRBJ2-5; TRBD2 matches at 9 bases. The V gene end was trimmed by 2 bases and the J gene end by 4 bases; junction bases not matched to a gene: 5. CDR3 length: 15 amino acids. The CDR3 reads CASSLSASGTETQYF. DNA of the CDR3: TGTGCCAGCAGTTTATCGGCTAGCGGGACAGAGACCCAGTACTTC.

The genes are TRBV6-2 or TRBV6-3 and TRBJ2-1; D remains unclear. The end of the DNA is better explained by TRBJ2-7, so the J call may be wrong. The CDR3 is 11 amino acids. CDR1 and CDR2 from the germline V gene are MNHEY and SVGEGT. The CDR3 nucleotides read TGTGCCAGCACCCAAAACTACGAGCAGTACTTC. Amino acid sequence: CASTQNYEQYF.

The rearrangement joins TRBV7-9 to TRBJ2-5; D possibly corresponds to TRBD2 (6 bases). The CDR3 runs to 14 residues. With 5 bases removed from V and 2 bases from J, the gap between germline ends came to 12 bases. CDR1 and CDR2 (germline): SEHNR, FQNEAQ (reference sequence). The CDR3 spells CASSTRDSQETQYF. The CDR3 coding sequence is TGTGCCAGCAGCACCCGGGACTCTCAAGAGACCCAGTACTTC. Based on the CDR3 plus reference TRBV7-9 and TRBJ2-5, the full variable domain is DTGVSQNPRHKITKRGQNVTFRCDPISEHNRLYWYRQTLGQGPEFLTYFQNEAQLEKSRLLSDRFSAERPKGSFSTLEIQRTEQGDSAMYLCASSTRDSQETQYFGPGTRLLVL.

DNA of the CDR3: TGTGCCAGCAGTTGGGAGCACGGCCGCAGCACAGATACGCAGTATTTT. As protein: CASSWEHGRSTDTQYF. The chain uses TRBV6-5 and TRBJ2-3; a weak D match, TRBD2 (5 bases). Germline assignment: CDR1 MNHEY and CDR2 SVGAGI. With 4 bases removed from V and 0 bases from J, the gap between germline ends came to 14 bases. The CDR3 spans 16 residues.

The V gene is TRBV28, the J gene TRBJ2-5; D is perhaps TRBD1 (5 bases). Gene TRBJ2-7 matches the end of the DNA better, so the J call may be wrong. The CDR3 extends over 12 amino acids. CDR1 is MDHEN and CDR2 is SYDVKM in the germline V gene. In DNA form, the CDR3 reads TGTGCCAGCAGAGGGGTTCAGGACGAGCAGTACTTC. Encoded protein: CASRGVQDEQYF.

The V and J genes are TRBV27 and TRBJ2-1; D gene uncertain. The CDR3 runs to 12 residues. V was pared by 5 bases and J by 7 bases, with 9 bases between. The V gene's germline CDR1 is MNHEY and CDR2 SMNVEV (reference sequence). This CDR3 reads CASSRRKNEQFF. As DNA, the CDR3 is TGTGCCAGCAGTCGCCGAAAAAATGAGCAGTTCTTC.

This chain joins TRBV5-1 and TRBJ2-7; D is unresolved. V was clipped by 8 bases and J by 7 bases, with 13 bases between them. Germline CDR1 reads SGHRS; CDR2 reads YFSETQ. The CDR3 is 11 amino acids. CDR3 DNA sequence: TGCGCCAGTTCGAACTACGGGGAGCAGTACTTC. It codes for CASSNYGEQYF.

The chain recombines TRBV29-1 with TRBJ2-5; D is perhaps TRBD1 (6 bases). Germline V gene data show CDR1 as SQVTM and CDR2 as ANQGSEA. The CDR3 is 13 residues long. Deletions cut 7 bases from V and 1 base from J, with 13 bases between. The CDR3 DNA follows: TGCAGCGCCTCGGACAGTCTCCAAGAGACCCAGTACTTC. It codes for CSASDSLQETQYF.

The chain has TRBV9 and TRBJ2-1; D gene ambiguous. Germline V gene sequence: CDR1 SGDLS, CDR2 YYNGEE. V was trimmed by 0 bases and J by 10 bases, leaving 11 bases between them. The CDR3 has 13 residues. The CDR3 region has the DNA TGTGCCAGCAGCGTAGGGGTTTCCTGGGAGCAGTTCTTC. Translation: CASSVGVSWEQFF.

The chain joins TRBV5-1 to TRBJ2-5; D not certain. The J call may be faulty, since TRBJ2-1 better matches the DNA end. The CDR3 extends over 15 amino acids. CDR1 is SGHRS, CDR2 YFSETQ, per germline. The CDR3 protein is CASSLDWAINNEQFF. CDR3 DNA: TGCGCCAGCAGCTTGGACTGGGCGATTAACAATGAGCAGTTCTTC.